The 2 T cell receptor beta chains reported below all come from one sample, sequenced in a study of cytomegalovirus exposure and HLA in healthy donors. PCR amplification relied on 60 Vbeta primers (plus 13 Jbeta primers). Assay used: immunoSEQ multiplex PCR; TCRdb lists only in-frame clones, some missing. The sample consists of 140,000 to 150,000 clones, approximately 68% of them appearing once. Sample: PBMCs. The receptors derive from a man in his 60s in good health and CMV-seronegative.

This clone was observed a few times. V usage is TRBV5-1 and J usage is TRBJ1-1, with 8 nucleotides matching TRBD1. V was clipped by 1 base and J by 6 bases; unmatched bases: 5. The CDR3 contains 14 residues. CDR1 is SGHRS and CDR2 is YFSETQ in the germline V gene. The CDR3 DNA is TGCGCCAGCAGCTTGTCGACGACAGGGGCTGAAGCTTTCTTT. As protein: CASSLSTTGAEAFF.

The rearrangement uses TRBV5-1 and TRBJ1-1; D unclear. The CDR3 is 14 amino acids. V lost 3 bases and J lost 2, with 11 bases in between. Germline V gene data show CDR1 as SGHRS and CDR2 as YFSETQ. The CDR3 sequence: CASSSLNTNTEAFF. The CDR3 nucleotides are TGCGCCAGCAGCTCCCTTAACACAAACACTGAAGCTTTCTTT.